The 30 T cell receptor beta chains below were found in one sample sequenced in a study of blood T cell repertoires in COVID-19. Generated by immunoSEQ multiplex PCR, the TCRdb table keeps only in-frame clones and is missing some. The sample contains 150,000 to 200,000 clones, approximately 90% of which appear only once. Sequencing was performed on peripheral blood. The receptors shown here come from a woman in her fifties or sixties who had recovered from COVID-19.

V is TRBV6-2 or TRBV6-3 and J is TRBJ2-7, with 10 bases aligning to TRBD1. The ends lost 2 bases at V and 5 bases at J; junction bases unmatched: 6. Germline V CDR1 and CDR2: MNHEY, SVGEGT. This CDR3 is 15 amino acids long. The CDR3 loop is CASSYIPGQGNEQYF. The CDR3 nucleotides read TGTGCCAGCAGTTACATCCCGGGACAGGGGAACGAGCAGTACTTC.

There are a few counts of this clone. The gene calls are TRBV6-5 and TRBJ2-7, with TRBD2 matching 11 bases. Germline V gene lookup returns CDR1 MNHEY and CDR2 SVGAGI. J lost 0 bases, V lost 8 bases, and 3 bases had no gene match. The CDR3 spans 14 residues. CDR3 loop: CASGLAGSSYEQYF. CDR3 DNA sequence: TGTGCCAGCGGACTAGCGGGTAGCTCCTACGAGCAGTACTTC.

The chain recombines TRBV19 with TRBJ1-3; 7 bases fit TRBD1. CDR3 length equals 16 residues. J gave up 0 bases and V 4 bases, and 6 bases lay outside the gene matches. CDR1 is LNHDA, CDR2 SQIVND, per germline (reference sequence). CDR3 sequence: CASSKGTVFSGNTIYF. The CDR3 nucleotides are TGTGCCAGTAGTAAAGGGACAGTCTTCTCTGGAAACACCATATATTTT.

The chain uses TRBV6-6 and TRBJ1-3, with TRBD1 identical over 8 bases. Germline V gene sequence: CDR1 MNHNY, CDR2 SVGAGI (reference sequence). V lost 7 bases to trimming and J lost 4 bases; unmatched junction nucleotides: 9. There are 15 residues in the CDR3. CDR3 amino acids: CASTGQGRGGNTIYF. DNA of the CDR3: TGTGCCAGCACCGGACAGGGTCGTGGCGGAAACACCATATATTTT.

The chain employs TRBV5-1 and TRBJ1-2, with 10 bases fitting TRBD1. Unmatched junction bases numbered 12, after V lost 4 bases and J lost 3 bases. The CDR3 has 17 residues. The germline V gene encodes CDR1 SGHRS and CDR2 YFSETQ. The CDR3 protein is CASSALNRQGADYGYTF. CDR3 coding DNA: TGCGCCAGCAGCGCGCTAAATAGACAGGGGGCGGACTATGGCTACACCTTC. Using reference TRBV5-1 and TRBJ1-2 for the parts outside the CDR3, the full variable domain is KAGVTQTPRYLIKTRGQQVTLSCSPISGHRSVSWYQQTPGQGLQFLFEYFSETQRNKGNFPGRFSGRQFSNSRSEMNVSTLELGDSALYLCASSALNRQGADYGYTFGSGTRLTVV.

The chain combines TRBV7-6 with TRBJ2-1; 7 bases match TRBD1. The CDR3 spans 18 residues. V lost 8 bases to trimming and J lost 0 bases; unmatched junction nucleotides: 16. CDR1 and CDR2 from the germline V gene are SGHVS and FNYEAQ. As DNA, the CDR3 is TGTGCCAGCGCGAGGGGGCTCAGCGGTTTTAGCTCCTACAATGAGCAGTTCTTC. As protein: CASARGLSGFSSYNEQFF.

This clone was observed a single time. The gene calls are TRBV7-9 and TRBJ1-2, with 7 bases identical to TRBD1. The germline V gene has CDR1 SEHNR and CDR2 FQNEAQ (reference sequence). J lost 2 bases, V lost 5 bases, and 11 bases had no gene match. The CDR3 runs 16 residues. The CDR3 DNA is TGTGCCAGCAGCATAGGGGACAGACTTAAAAACTATGGCTACACCTTC. This sequence encodes CASSIGDRLKNYGYTF.

V gene TRBV10-1 combines with J gene TRBJ2-4; 10 bases align to TRBD1. This CDR3 region has 15 residues. The germline gives CDR1 WNHNN, CDR2 SYGVQD (reference sequence). With 5 bases clipped from V and 5 bases from J, the junction kept 6 bases outside the gene matches. In DNA, the CDR3 is TGCGCCAGCAGTCCGGACAGGGGGAGCCAAAACATTCAGTACTTC. It translates to CASSPDRGSQNIQYF.

The chain links TRBV18 to TRBJ2-3, with 11 bases matching TRBD2. Germline-derived CDR1 and CDR2 are KGHSH and LQKENI. Unmatched junction bases numbered 5, after V lost 8 bases and J lost 4 bases. The CDR3 is made up of 14 amino acids. The CDR3 loop reads CASQLAGVPDTQYF. The CDR3 DNA follows: TGTGCCAGCCAACTAGCGGGGGTGCCAGATACGCAGTATTTT.

The CDR3 loop reads CASSQSSYGYTF. The CDR3, as DNA: TGTGCCAGCAGCCAGTCATCATATGGCTACACCTTC. V gene TRBV3-1 (or the pseudogene TRBV3-2) combines with J gene TRBJ1-2, with no clear D. The length of the CDR3 is 12 residues. Germline V CDR1 and CDR2: LGHDT, YNNKEL (reference sequence). Trimming took 3 bases from V and 5 from J, leaving 7 bases between them.

This rearrangement joins TRBV27 to TRBJ1-1; TRBD1 matches at 10 bases. CDR1 is MNHEY and CDR2 is SMNVEV in the germline V gene (reference sequence). The CDR3 totals 15 residues. V lost 6 bases to trimming and J lost 2 bases; unmatched junction nucleotides: 6. The CDR3 sequence: CASRSWTGGNTEAFF. In DNA, the CDR3 is TGTGCCAGCAGATCCTGGACAGGGGGAAACACTGAAGCTTTCTTT.

This clone was seen only a few times. The chain is built from TRBV10-2 and TRBJ2-2; TRBD2 agrees at 7 bases. V was clipped by 0 bases and J by 11 bases; unmatched bases: 6. This CDR3 region has 14 residues. The germline gives CDR1 WSHSY, CDR2 SAAADI. This CDR3 is CASSESSGAVELFF. The CDR3 nucleotides are TGCGCCAGCAGTGAGTCAAGCGGGGCGGTAGAGCTGTTTTTT.

The chain uses TRBV24-1 and TRBJ1-1, with TRBD1 matching 7 bases. The CDR3 has 12 residues. Germline lookup yields CDR1 KGHDR and CDR2 SFDVKD. The V segment lost 4 bases and the J segment 11 bases; nucleotides outside the gene matches: 6. The CDR3 coding sequence is TGTGCCACCAGTGAAACGACAGGGAGGGCTTTCTTT. This codes for CATSETTGRAFF.

The chain combines TRBV28 with TRBJ1-2, with D possibly TRBD1 on 6 matching bases. Germline V gene data show CDR1 as MDHEN and CDR2 as SYDVKM. V lost 4 bases and J 8 bases, leaving 14 bases between the germline ends. The CDR3 covers 13 residues. CDR3 in DNA: TGTGCCAGCAGTTCATTCGGGGGGCCCGGCTACACCTTC. It yields the protein CASSSFGGPGYTF.

The chain is built from TRBV3-1 (or the pseudogene TRBV3-2) and TRBJ1-2; the D gene is possibly TRBD1 (6 bases). CDR3 length: 12 amino acids. V was trimmed by 1 base and J by 8 bases, leaving 8 bases between them. CDR1 and CDR2 from the germline V gene are LGHDT and YNNKEL (reference sequence). The CDR3 loop is CASSQGDRGYTF. In DNA, the CDR3 is TGTGCCAGCAGCCAAGGAGACAGGGGCTACACCTTC.

This clone was counted between two and nine times. This chain joins TRBV7-8 and TRBJ1-3, with a possible D match to TRBD1 (6 bases). Per germline, CDR1 SGHVS and CDR2 FQNEAQ. The V end lost 6 bases, the J end lost 4 bases, and 13 bases lay between the germline ends. CDR3 size: 14 residues. CDR3 region: CASSVGARGNTIYF. CDR3 DNA sequence: TGTGCCAGCAGTGTGGGGGCGAGGGGAAACACCATATATTTT.

V usage is TRBV29-1 and J usage is TRBJ1-2, with D perhaps matching TRBD1 (5 bases). V lost 5 bases, J lost 8 bases, and 9 bases lay in between. This CDR3 is built from 10 residues. Germline values: CDR1 SQVTM, CDR2 ANQGSEA. The CDR3 is CSVRQLGYTF. CDR3 nucleotide sequence: TGCAGCGTTCGACAGCTGGGCTACACCTTC.

The V gene is TRBV19, the J gene TRBJ2-2, with 11 bases fitting TRBD2. The CDR3 is 15 residues long. The V and J ends lost 5 bases and 7 bases, in that order; junction bases with no gene match: 6. Germline V gene sequence: CDR1 LNHDA, CDR2 SQIVND (reference sequence). CDR3 coding DNA: TGTGCCAGTAGTCCAGGGACTAGCGGATTCGGGGAGCTGTTTTTT. Translation gives CASSPGTSGFGELFF. The variable domain in full, with the rest retrieved from reference TRBV19 and TRBJ2-2, is DGGITQSPKYLFRKEGQNVTLSCEQNLNHDAMYWYRQDPGQGLRLIYYSQIVNDFQKGDIAEGYSVSREKKESFPLTVTSAQKNPTAFYLCASSPGTSGFGELFFGEGSRLTVL.

The chain is built from TRBV10-3 and TRBJ2-7, with 10 positions matching TRBD1. J was trimmed by 3 bases and V by 6 bases; bases with no gene match: 2. The germline V gene encodes CDR1 ENHRY and CDR2 SYGVKD. The CDR3 consists of 13 residues. CDR3 residues: CAIRGQGNYEQYF. Written as DNA, the CDR3 is TGTGCCATCAGGGGACAGGGGAACTACGAGCAGTACTTC.

The sample holds a few counts of this clone. The genes are TRBV5-1 and TRBJ2-1; 9 nucleotides match TRBD2. The germline V gene encodes CDR1 SGHRS and CDR2 YFSETQ. The CDR3 sequence is 16 residues long. V was pared by 0 bases and J by 7 bases, with 8 bases of the junction left unmatched. CDR3 nucleotide sequence: TGCGCCAGCAGCTTGGTCGGCGGGGGGGCCGGAAATGAGCAGTTCTTC. Translation: CASSLVGGGAGNEQFF.

This clone was seen a few times. The sample has other DNA sequences that encode this CDR3 too. J is TRBJ1-1 and V is TRBV29-1; 8 bases map to TRBD1. Germline CDR1 SQVTM, CDR2 ANQGSEA. The CDR3 contains 13 residues. With V trimmed by 3 bases and J by 1 base, 1 base remained unmatched. The CDR3 region has the DNA TGCAGCGTTGAGGGACAGGAGAACACTGAAGCTTTCTTT. Translation gives CSVEGQENTEAFF. Variable domain in full (rest from reference TRBV29-1 and TRBJ1-1): SAVISQKPSRDICQRGTSLTIQCQVDSQVTMMFWYRQQPGQSLTLIATANQGSEATYESGFVIDKFPISRPNLTFSTLTVSNMSPEDSSIYLCSVEGQENTEAFFGQGTRLTVV.

The chain combines TRBV5-1 with TRBJ1-2; D is ambiguous. Per germline, CDR1 SGHRS and CDR2 YFSETQ. The ends were cut back, 0 bases at V and 8 bases at J, with 17 bases in the middle. CDR3 length: 15 residues. CDR3 DNA sequence: TGCGCCAGCAGCTTGGGGGCCGACCCGGCGGGAGGCTACACCTTC. As protein: CASSLGADPAGGYTF.

V usage is TRBV11-2 and J usage is TRBJ2-1; TRBD2 might be the D (5 bases). CDR3 length: 16 residues. V lost 4 bases, J lost 4 bases, and 17 bases lay in between. The germline CDR1 and CDR2 sequences are SGHAT and FQNNGV. CDR3 region: CASSSSLVSEYNEQFF. Written as DNA, the CDR3 is TGTGCCAGCAGCTCTTCTTTGGTTAGCGAGTACAATGAGCAGTTCTTC.

V gene TRBV5-1 combines with J gene TRBJ2-5, with a tentative D call TRBD2 (5 bases). CDR1 and CDR2 from the germline V gene are SGHRS and YFSETQ. Trimming shortened V by 0 bases and J by 5 bases, and 11 bases separated the two germline ends. This CDR3 spans 14 amino acids. DNA of the CDR3: TGCGCCAGCAGCTTGGCTCTGAGGGAGGAGACCCAGTACTTC. Amino acid sequence: CASSLALREETQYF.

This rearrangement joins TRBV3-1 (or the pseudogene TRBV3-2) to TRBJ1-2; 7 nucleotides line up with TRBD1. The germline gives CDR1 LGHDT, CDR2 YNNKEL (reference sequence). The trim removed 2 bases at V and 8 bases at J, leaving 8 bases unmatched. This CDR3 region has 14 residues. CDR3 bases: TGTGCCAGCAGCCAATCCTTGACAGGGAACGGCTACACCTTC. Amino acids: CASSQSLTGNGYTF.

The chain joins TRBV19 to TRBJ1-2; D not certain. Germline CDR1 and CDR2: LNHDA and SQIVND (reference sequence). The CDR3 spans 14 residues. Trimming cost V 5 bases and J 1 base, with 11 bases left between them. The CDR3 loop reads CASSFGWYNYGYTF. The CDR3 region has the DNA TGTGCCAGTAGTTTCGGTTGGTATAACTATGGCTACACCTTC.

V usage is TRBV5-1 and J usage is TRBJ1-6; D is unresolved. CDR1 and CDR2 (germline): SGHRS, YFSETQ. CDR3 size: 15 residues. Trimming left V 0 bases short and J 8 bases short, with 12 bases between. Here the CDR3 DNA reads TGCGCCAGCAGCTTGGCAGGAGGCGGGTATTCACCCCTCCACTTT. This gives the protein CASSLAGGGYSPLHF.

The rearrangement links TRBV21-1 to TRBJ2-1; TRBD1 is the table's D call and was not checked against the DNA. TRBV21-1 is listed as a pseudogene. The CDR3 spans 16 residues. The CDR3 DNA sequence: TGTGCCAGCAGCAAAGGGACAGGGTTGAGGTTCAAAGAGCAGTTCTTC. It specifies CASSKGTGLRFKEQFF.

The J gene is TRBJ2-7, the V gene TRBV4-2; D is possibly TRBD1 (6 bases). CDR3 length equals 15 residues. Trimming shortened V by 0 bases and J by 5 bases, and 14 bases separated the two germline ends. CDR1 is LGHNA and CDR2 is YNFKEQ in the germline V gene. The CDR3 nucleotides read TGTGCCAGCAGCCAAGATACCGGCCAGGGGAACGAGCAGTACTTC. Translating gives CASSQDTGQGNEQYF.

The rearrangement joins TRBV28 to TRBJ1-1; TRBD1 matches 9 bases. The germline gives CDR1 MDHEN, CDR2 SYDVKM. The CDR3 totals 18 residues. V lost 5 bases, J lost 2 bases, and 15 bases stayed unmatched. As DNA, the CDR3 is TGTGCCAGCAGTCAATCCCGGGACAGGGCGCAAATAAACACTGAAGCTTTCTTT. This translates into CASSQSRDRAQINTEAFF. The full variable domain, rest sourced from reference TRBV28 and TRBJ1-1, is DVKVTQSSRYLVKRTGEKVFLECVQDMDHENMFWYRQDPGLGLRLIYFSYDVKMKEKGDIPEGYSVSREKKERFSLILESASTNQTSMYLCASSQSRDRAQINTEAFFGQGTRLTVV.